One and the same sample provided the 15 T cell receptor beta chains below, sequenced in a study of blood T cell repertoires in COVID-19. Libraries were prepared by immunoSEQ multiplex PCR; TCRdb keeps only in-frame clonotypes and omits some of them. The sample lists more than 95,000 clones; 65% to 80% were seen once. The sequencing input was peripheral blood. The receptors here all came from a woman between 65 and 79 years old with acute or convalescent COVID-19.

CDR3 in amino acids: CASSLGLRGRGDTGELFF. The CDR3, as DNA: TGTGCCAGCAGCTTAGGATTGAGGGGGCGAGGGGACACCGGGGAGCTGTTTTTT. The chain has TRBV11-2 and TRBJ2-2; TRBD1 agrees at 7 bases. Germline CDR1 and CDR2: SGHAT and FQNNGV. Unmatched junction bases numbered 11, after V lost 1 base and J lost 3 bases. The CDR3 covers 18 residues.

The rearrangement uses TRBV2 and TRBJ1-2, with 8 bases aligning to TRBD1. Germline trimming cut 7 bases from V and 8 bases from J; bases unmatched to any gene: 9. The CDR3 is 13 amino acids. Germline values: CDR1 SNHLY, CDR2 FYNNEI. The CDR3 DNA sequence: TGTGCCAGCACCAGATCGACAGGGGCGGGCTACACCTTC. This sequence encodes CASTRSTGAGYTF.

V is TRBV28 and J is TRBJ1-1, with 7 bases that match TRBD1. Germline lookup yields CDR1 MDHEN and CDR2 SYDVKM. V dropped 3 bases and J dropped 8; count of bases not matched to a gene: 12. The CDR3 is 15 amino acids. Here the CDR3 reads CASSFPAGGLPEAFF. The CDR3 region has the DNA TGTGCCAGCAGTTTCCCGGCAGGGGGGCTTCCAGAAGCTTTCTTT.

The rearrangement joins TRBV2 to TRBJ1-2, with D possibly TRBD1 on 5 matching bases. Germline V lookup: CDR1 SNHLY, CDR2 FYNNEI. The CDR3 consists of 15 residues. V lost 5 bases, J lost 4 bases, and 17 bases lay in between. This CDR3 is CASSSGRASAYGYTF. DNA for the CDR3: TGTGCCAGCAGTTCGGGCAGGGCCTCGGCCTATGGCTACACCTTC.

The genes are TRBV11-2 and TRBJ2-7; the match to TRBD2 covers 7 bases. Per germline, CDR1 SGHAT and CDR2 FQNNGV. V lost 5 bases, J lost 3 bases, and 7 bases stayed unmatched. CDR3 length: 14 amino acids. CDR3 sequence (DNA): TGTGCCAGCAGCCCGGAGCGGGGTCGCTACGAGCAGTACTTC. It is translated as CASSPERGRYEQYF. The full variable domain, completed using reference TRBV11-2 and TRBJ2-7, is EAGVAQSPRYKIIEKRQSVAFWCNPISGHATLYWYQQILGQGPKLLIQFQNNGVVDDSQLPKDRFSAERLKGVDSTLKIQPAKLEDSAVYLCASSPERGRYEQYFGPGTRLTVT.

The chain carries TRBV18 and TRBJ1-2, with 7 positions matching TRBD1. This CDR3 has 14 amino acids. CDR1 is KGHSH and CDR2 is LQKENI in the germline V gene. V was pared by 3 bases and J by 8 bases, with 9 bases of the junction left unmatched. The CDR3 is CASSPNTGEIGYTF. DNA of the CDR3: TGTGCCAGCTCACCTAATACAGGGGAAATCGGCTACACCTTC.

This clone has more than one count but fewer than ten. This chain links TRBV10-2 with TRBJ1-2; TRBD1 matches 8 bases. The CDR3 is 14 amino acids. V trimming: 3 bases; J trimming: 6 bases; junction bases outside the gene matches: 6. Germline loops: CDR1 WSHSY, CDR2 SAAADI. The DNA of the CDR3 is TGCGCCAGCAGTGAAGGTCGGACAGGGAATGGCTACACCTTC. Translating it yields CASSEGRTGNGYTF.

This clone has only a few counts. The V call is TRBV6-5, the J call TRBJ1-2, with D tentatively TRBD1 (6 bases). Deletions cut 8 bases from V and 3 bases from J, with 16 bases between. The V gene's germline CDR1 is MNHEY and CDR2 SVGAGI. This CDR3 spans 14 amino acids. The CDR3 bases are TGTGCCAGCCGACAGGCGGCTAAGGACTATGGCTACACCTTC. It codes for CASRQAAKDYGYTF.

V is TRBV5-1 and J is TRBJ1-1, with TRBD1 matching 7 bases. The CDR3 runs to 14 residues. Germline V CDR1 and CDR2: SGHRS, YFSETQ. V lost 5 bases and J lost 11; bases outside the gene matches: 15. CDR3 sequence: CASRPTPEGAGAFF. In DNA, the CDR3 is TGCGCCAGCAGGCCAACCCCCGAGGGGGCTGGGGCTTTCTTT.

V and J are TRBV5-1 and TRBJ2-3, with 12 bases matching TRBD2. The CDR3 is 18 amino acids. Germline CDR1 SGHRS, CDR2 YFSETQ. The junction had 15 bases not matched to a gene; V was cut back by 3 bases and J by 7 bases. The CDR3 nucleotides are TGCGCCAGCAGCTACACGGGCCAAGGACTAGCGGGGCAGCATACGCAGTATTTT. This gives the protein CASSYTGQGLAGQHTQYF.

This chain joins TRBV12-3 or TRBV12-4 and TRBJ2-3; a weak D match, TRBD1 (6 bases). The CDR3 has 13 residues. Trimming removed 5 bases at V and 9 bases at J, with 15 bases between. The CDR3 nucleotides are TGTGCCAGCAGTCCAGGGACATCACGGACGCAGTATTTT. Translated, it gives CASSPGTSRTQYF.

The V gene is TRBV19, the J gene TRBJ2-1; TRBD2 aligns across 7 bases. The CDR3 has 13 residues. In germline, CDR1 is LNHDA, CDR2 SQIVND (reference sequence). V gave up 5 bases and J gave up 7 bases; unmatched junction bases: 5. CDR3 bases: TGTGCCAGTAGTTTCGGGACTAAGAATGAGCAGTTCTTC. Translation: CASSFGTKNEQFF. The entire variable domain, with the rest obtained from reference TRBV19 and TRBJ2-1, is as follows: DGGITQSPKYLFRKEGQNVTLSCEQNLNHDAMYWYRQDPGQGLRLIYYSQIVNDFQKGDIAEGYSVSREKKESFPLTVTSAQKNPTAFYLCASSFGTKNEQFFGPGTRLTVL.

The chain recombines TRBV6-5 with TRBJ1-1, with 9 bases fitting TRBD1. Germline CDR1 reads MNHEY; CDR2 reads SVGAGI. The junction had 9 bases not matched to a gene; V was cut back by 6 bases and J by 4 bases. This CDR3 is 15 amino acids long. CDR3 in DNA: TGTGCCAGCAGGCATTCCGGGACAGGGCGCACTGAAGCTTTCTTT. It codes for CASRHSGTGRTEAFF.

This chain connects TRBV5-1 to TRBJ1-1; tentatively, D is TRBD1 (6 bases). The CDR3 contains 14 residues. Trimming shortened V by 3 bases and J by 5 bases, and 14 bases separated the two germline ends. Germline CDR1 and CDR2: SGHRS and YFSETQ. The CDR3 DNA follows: TGCGCCAGCAGCTCCCAGGACAGTATGACTGAAGCTTTCTTT. The encoded protein is CASSSQDSMTEAFF. Supplemented by reference TRBV5-1 and TRBJ1-1, the full variable domain reads KAGVTQTPRYLIKTRGQQVTLSCSPISGHRSVSWYQQTPGQGLQFLFEYFSETQRNKGNFPGRFSGRQFSNSRSEMNVSTLELGDSALYLCASSSQDSMTEAFFGQGTRLTVV.

This chain links TRBV5-1 with TRBJ2-6, with D perhaps TRBD1 (5 bases). This CDR3 comprises 16 residues. Trimming pared 5 bases from V and 4 bases from J, leaving 16 bases between. In germline, CDR1 is SGHRS, CDR2 YFSETQ. The CDR3 DNA follows: TGCGCCAGCAGTGTTCCAGGGCTTTCGGGGGCCAACGTCCTGACTTTC. Translation gives CASSVPGLSGANVLTF.